The 21 T cell receptor beta chains listed next were all sequenced from one sample in a study of cytomegalovirus exposure and HLA in healthy donors. Only in-frame clones appear in the TCRdb table, and some are missing; sequencing was by immunoSEQ multiplex PCR. Found here are 65,000 to 95,000 clones, 95% of them singletons; the top ten hold approximately 3.5%. The sample was PBMCs. Receptors originate from a young man in good health and CMV-seronegative.

The chain has TRBV29-1 and TRBJ1-1; D ambiguous. The V end lost 4 bases, the J end lost 6 bases, and 6 bases lay between the germline ends. Per germline, CDR1 SQVTM and CDR2 ANQGSEA. The CDR3 contains 10 residues. The CDR3 region has the DNA TGCAGCGTTGGCGGGGCTGAAGCTTTCTTT. This sequence encodes CSVGGAEAFF. Looking up the rest from reference TRBV29-1 and TRBJ1-1 gives the full variable domain: SAVISQKPSRDICQRGTSLTIQCQVDSQVTMMFWYRQQPGQSLTLIATANQGSEATYESGFVIDKFPISRPNLTFSTLTVSNMSPEDSSIYLCSVGGAEAFFGQGTRLTVV.

The CDR3 coding sequence is TGTGCCAGCAGCTGGGACAGGGCCGCTAACTATGGCTACACCTTC. Protein: CASSWDRAANYGYTF. This chain uses TRBV7-2 with TRBJ1-2; 9 bases map to TRBD1. This CDR3 is 15 amino acids long. J lost 0 bases, V lost 4 bases, and 3 bases had no gene match. Germline lookup yields CDR1 SGHTA and CDR2 FQGNSA.

This clone was seen once. This rearrangement joins TRBV27 to TRBJ2-3, with D maybe TRBD1 (6 bases). V lost 3 bases to trimming and J lost 0 bases, with 7 bases between them. Germline CDR1 reads MNHEY; CDR2 reads SMNVEV (reference sequence). CDR3 length equals 14 residues. The CDR3 nucleotides are TGTGCCAGCAGTTTCAGGGGTAGCACAGATACGCAGTATTTT. Protein: CASSFRGSTDTQYF.

This chain joins TRBV7-9 and TRBJ2-3, with D tentatively TRBD1 (7 bases). The germline V and J ends were trimmed by 5 bases and 0 bases, with 15 bases remaining between them. CDR3 size: 16 residues. Germline V lookup: CDR1 SEHNR, CDR2 FQNEAQ (reference sequence). The CDR3 loop is CASSDLSGGSTDTQYF. The CDR3 coding sequence is TGTGCCAGCAGCGACTTATCAGGGGGGAGCACAGATACGCAGTATTTT.

The chain has TRBV7-6 and TRBJ2-7; perhaps TRBD2 as D (5 bases). The CDR3 contains 15 residues. Germline CDR1 is SGHVS and CDR2 is FNYEAQ. Trimming removed 5 bases from V and 7 bases from J, with 21 bases in between. The CDR3 DNA follows: TGTGCCAGCAGCCCAATGGGCCCGGCAGCGGTGGAGCAGTACTTC. Translating gives CASSPMGPAAVEQYF.

V is TRBV10-3 and J is TRBJ2-3; TRBD2 aligns across 7 bases. J lost 2 bases, V lost 11 bases, and 7 bases had no gene match. The CDR3 consists of 13 residues. CDR1 and CDR2 from the germline V gene are ENHRY and SYGVKD. CDR3 sequence (DNA): TGTGCCGTCTCTAGCGGTTACACAGATACGCAGTATTTT. The encoded protein is CAVSSGYTDTQYF.

The gene calls are TRBV15 and TRBJ1-5, with 7 bases lining up with TRBD1. CDR1 is LNHNV, CDR2 YYDKDF, per germline (reference sequence). The CDR3 consists of 15 residues. The V gene end was trimmed by 5 bases and the J gene end by 2 bases; junction bases not matched to a gene: 6. DNA of the CDR3: TGTGCCACCAGCTTGGCAACAGGGGGCAATCAGCCCCAGCATTTT. Translation gives CATSLATGGNQPQHF.

J is TRBJ2-7 and V is TRBV28; 16 bases align to TRBD2. This CDR3 has 17 amino acids. The germline CDR1 and CDR2 sequences are MDHEN and SYDVKM. The trim removed 2 bases at V and 1 base at J, leaving 2 bases unmatched. The CDR3 spells CASSLKGLAGGSYEQYF. Written as DNA, the CDR3 is TGTGCCAGCAGTTTAAAGGGACTAGCGGGGGGGTCCTACGAGCAGTACTTC.

The chain uses TRBV5-1 and TRBJ2-7; maybe TRBD2 (5 bases). Germline values: CDR1 SGHRS, CDR2 YFSETQ. The V and J ends lost 4 bases and 4 bases respectively, with 12 bases between them. The CDR3 loop spans 13 amino acids. The CDR3 region is CASSPPEGYEQYF. Here the CDR3 DNA reads TGCGCCAGCAGCCCCCCAGAGGGATACGAGCAGTACTTC.

The J gene is TRBJ1-1, the V gene TRBV9, with 8 bases fitting TRBD1. Germline values: CDR1 SGDLS, CDR2 YYNGEE. V lost 4 bases to trimming and J lost 1 base; unmatched junction nucleotides: 6. The CDR3 extends over 15 amino acids. CDR3 DNA: TGTGCCAGCAGCCCACAGGACAGGGCGAACACTGAAGCTTTCTTT. Its translation is CASSPQDRANTEAFF.

The chain uses TRBV18 and TRBJ2-3; TRBD1 is a possible D gene (5 bases). V was pared by 2 bases and J by 1 base, with 7 bases between. The germline CDR1 and CDR2 sequences are KGHSH and LQKENI. CDR3 length: 14 amino acids. CDR3 DNA sequence: TGTGCCAGCTCACCAACGACAGGCACAGATACGCAGTATTTT. This sequence encodes CASSPTTGTDTQYF.

The V call is TRBV7-9, the J call TRBJ1-1; no clear D. Trimming stripped 7 bases from V and 0 bases from J, with 6 bases between. The CDR3 has 12 amino acids. Germline V gene lookup returns CDR1 SEHNR and CDR2 FQNEAQ (reference sequence). The CDR3 bases are TGTGCCAGCAATACAGTGAACACTGAAGCTTTCTTT. Protein sequence: CASNTVNTEAFF.

The chain recombines TRBV7-2 with TRBJ2-2, with 11 bases lining up with TRBD2. J was trimmed by 1 base and V by 1 base; bases with no gene match: 2. Germline V gene lookup returns CDR1 SGHTA and CDR2 FQGNSA. The CDR3 runs 17 residues. CDR3 DNA: TGTGCCAGCAGCTTAGGTAGCGGGGGGGTGAACACCGGGGAGCTGTTTTTT. As protein: CASSLGSGGVNTGELFF. Full variable domain (remainder filled in from reference TRBV7-2 and TRBJ2-2): GAGVSQSPSNKVTEKGKDVELRCDPISGHTALYWYRQSLGQGLEFLIYFQGNSAPDKSGLPSDRFSAERTGGSVSTLTIQRTQQEDSAVYLCASSLGSGGVNTGELFFGEGSRLTVL.

The chain is built from TRBV4-1 and TRBJ2-5; 9 nucleotides agree with TRBD1. V was clipped by 4 bases and J by 4 bases; unmatched bases: 4. Looked up from germline, CDR1 is MGHRA and CDR2 is YSYEKL. The CDR3 has 14 amino acids. CDR3 amino acids: CASSLLTGGETQYF. The CDR3 DNA follows: TGCGCCAGCAGCCTCCTGACAGGGGGAGAGACCCAGTACTTC.

The V call is TRBV19, the J call TRBJ2-7; 10 bases line up with TRBD1. The CDR3 loop spans 13 amino acids. V was clipped by 9 bases and J by 6 bases; unmatched bases: 8. CDR1 and CDR2 from the germline V gene are LNHDA and SQIVND (reference sequence). CDR3 amino acids: CASSRDRGVEQYF. In nucleotides, the CDR3 is TGTGCCAGCAGCCGGGACAGGGGCGTCGAGCAGTACTTC.

This clone was picked up one time. The chain has TRBV6-1 and TRBJ2-3, with a weak D call TRBD2 (6 bases). The germline V gene has CDR1 MNHNS and CDR2 SASEGT. The V gene lost 1 base and the J gene lost 3 bases, with 8 bases spanning the gap. The CDR3 has 14 residues. CDR3 residues: CASSEGGVTDTQYF. The CDR3 DNA sequence: TGTGCCAGCAGTGAAGGGGGGGTAACAGATACGCAGTATTTT.

The chain is built from TRBV19 and TRBJ2-3; 7 bases map to TRBD2. The germline V gene encodes CDR1 LNHDA and CDR2 SQIVND (reference sequence). This CDR3 region has 14 residues. With 7 bases clipped from V and 1 base from J, the junction kept 5 bases outside the gene matches. CDR3 protein: CASTLRGGTDTQYF. The DNA of the CDR3 is TGTGCCAGTACCTTACGGGGGGGCACAGATACGCAGTATTTT.

The DNA of the CDR3 is TGTGCCATCAGGGACAGCTATGGCTACACCTTC. Protein product: CAIRDSYGYTF. The chain links TRBV10-3 to TRBJ1-2, with D possibly TRBD1 on 6 matching bases. Germline values: CDR1 ENHRY, CDR2 SYGVKD. The CDR3 length is 11 residues. Trimming removed 6 bases from V and 4 bases from J, with 6 bases in between.

The chain joins TRBV30 to TRBJ1-1, with D possibly TRBD1 on 6 matching bases. V was shortened by 6 bases and J by 4 bases, with 15 bases between the two germline ends. Germline CDR1 is GTSNPN and CDR2 is SVGIG (reference sequence). This CDR3 spans 13 amino acids. As DNA, the CDR3 is TGTGCCTGCTGTCACAGGGATGGCACTGAAGCTTTCTTT. It is translated as CACCHRDGTEAFF.

The chain couples TRBV5-1 to TRBJ2-7; D is uncertain. CDR3 length: 14 residues. Trimming took off 2 bases at V and 3 bases at J, with 12 bases between the two ends. The germline CDR1 and CDR2 sequences are SGHRS and YFSETQ. CDR3 amino acids: CASSFESPLYEQYF. The CDR3 DNA follows: TGCGCCAGCAGCTTTGAGTCCCCCCTCTACGAGCAGTACTTC.

This rearrangement joins TRBV2 to TRBJ2-2, with D perhaps matching TRBD1 (6 bases). V was pared by 5 bases and J by 6 bases, with 10 bases between. Germline V gene data show CDR1 as SNHLY and CDR2 as FYNNEI. This CDR3 has 13 residues. The CDR3 DNA reads as TGTGCCAGCAGTCCACAGGGCCCCGGGGAGCTGTTTTTT. Protein sequence: CASSPQGPGELFF. Combining the CDR3 with reference TRBV2 and TRBJ2-2 gives the whole variable domain EPEVTQTPSHQVTQMGQEVILRCVPISNHLYFYWYRQILGQKVEFLVSFYNNEISEKSEIFDDQFSVERPDGSNFTLKIRSTKLEDSAMYFCASSPQGPGELFFGEGSRLTVL.